This entry features one T cell receptor (beta chain) sequence. Its antigen remains unidentified. Profiling relied on immunoSEQ multiplex PCR, and the TCRdb table lists in-frame clones only, not all of them. The sample includes roughly 86,000 clones, around 96% of them seen just once. The source of the sample is a study of human thymus T cells. V lost 2 bases, J lost 7 bases, and 10 bases stayed unmatched. Germline values: CDR1 MNHNS, CDR2 SASEGT. This CDR3 contains 15 residues. Surgeons resected thymus tissue during corrective heart surgery. Donors were healthy Finnish babies undergoing corrective operations for congenital heart defects. Study findings and constraints: Highly overlapping thymic repertoires in unrelated individuals were reported by related research. Repertoires sampled from thymus and blood appeared biased in V and J gene usage.

This sequence joins TRBV6-1 and TRBJ2-7; the match to TRBD1 covers 8 bases. The sequence was collected from a boy under two years old with a congenital heart defect but otherwise immunologically healthy. Input material: thymus tissue. CDR3 DNA sequence: TGTGCCAGCAGTGAATGGAGAGACAGGGGCAGGGAGCAGTACTTC. Translation: CASSEWRDRGREQYF.